Reported below is one T cell receptor beta chain. Its antigen is unidentified. TCRdb passed the reads through MiXCR, listing each CDR3 protein once. The sample has some 800,000 distinct CDR3 sequences; about 27% are singletons. These data belong to a study of T cell repertoires in cytomegalovirus infection. Study-level information: CMV infection plus the matching HLA type was flagged by public TCR beta signatures. Study-level points and caveats: HLA-C-restricted CMV-specific TCR beta clonotypes prevailed in the ex vivo response.

Per the germline V gene, CDR1 is SGHVT and CDR2 is SQSDAQ. V dropped 5 bases and J dropped 0 bases, with 8 bases sitting between them. This CDR3 is 14 amino acids long. The origin of this receptor is a human donor in good health (CMV status not recorded). Some clones in this sample may be carry-over from other donors' samples. This material consisted of cultured CD8+ T cells from PBMCs, taken from culture after CMV antigen stimulation. The chain uses TRBV7-4 and TRBJ1-5; D gene unclear. The DNA for the CDR3 is TGTGCCAGCAGCCAGATATATAGCAATCAGCCCCAGCATTTT. Residues: CASSQIYSNQPQHF.